A selection of T cell receptor beta chains follows, all from one sample in a study of T-cell memory formation after mild COVID-19. TCRdb re-analysed the 5' RACE reads in MiXCR, keeping a single row per CDR3 protein. This table holds about 170,000 distinct CDR3 sequences, roughly 13% found once. The specimen sequenced was PBMCs or a T cell subset sorted from them (not recorded which). The receptors were gathered from a man aged 18 to 35 who had mild COVID-19 (a few samples of this study predate the infection). Cell type and time point are not known. CDR3s include the opening cysteine and the closing phenylalanine or tryptophan. The D gene is left open where the match is weak. The size of a clone is reported for some rows only, either as once, few or many, or as a class for expanded clones.

NA	TRBV5-1	NA	TRBJ2-1	CASTQDPFGNEQFF	TGCGCCAGCACCCAGGACCCGTTTGGGAATGAGCAGTTCTTC
TRBD1	TRBV29-1	few	TRBJ1-3	CSVGNPGQGGNTIYF	TGCAGCGTTGGAAATCCGGGACAGGGTGGCAACACCATATATTTT
TRBD1	TRBV5-1	few	TRBJ1-5	CASSAGQGLGPQHF	TGCGCCAGCAGCGCAGGACAGGGTTTGGGTCCCCAGCATTTT
TRBD1	TRBV5-1	NA	TRBJ1-1	CASSPGAGGKNTEAFF	TGCGCCAGCAGCCCGGGGGCAGGGGGAAAGAACACTGAAGCTTTCTTT
NA	TRBV13	few	TRBJ1-6	CASSEKPQGFVSPLHF	TGTGCCAGCAGCGAGAAACCGCAGGGTTTCGTGTCACCCCTCCACTTT
TRBD1	TRBV29-1	NA	TRBJ1-1	CSVEGQATNTEAFF	TGCAGCGTTGAGGGACAGGCTACGAACACTGAAGCTTTCTTT
NA	TRBV12-3/TRBV12-4	many	TRBJ2-5	CASSPDRQVRETQYF	TGTGCCAGCAGTCCGGACCGACAGGTTCGAGAGACCCAGTACTTC
TRBD1	TRBV18	many	TRBJ1-1	CASSPDRAHEAFF	TGTGCCAGCTCACCAGACAGGGCCCATGAAGCTTTCTTT
TRBD2	TRBV6-5	NA	TRBJ2-2	CASSYSRTSGVTGELFF	TGTGCCAGCAGTTACTCGAGGACTAGCGGGGTAACCGGGGAGCTGTTTTTT
NA	TRBV9	few	TRBJ2-4	CASSLEGLAKNIQYF	TGTGCCAGCAGCTTGGAGGGACTAGCCAAAAACATTCAGTACTTC
NA	TRBV7-2	NA	TRBJ2-1	CASSLVAVGTNNEQFF	TGTGCCAGCAGCTTAGTCGCGGTGGGGACGAACAATGAGCAGTTCTTC
NA	TRBV7-2	NA	TRBJ2-7	CASSSTGPYEQYF	TGTGCCAGCAGCTCTACGGGGCCCTACGAGCAGTACTTC
TRBD2	TRBV5-1	many	TRBJ2-3	CASSQLAGGTDTQYF	TGCGCCAGCAGCCAACTAGCGGGGGGCACAGATACGCAGTATTTT
TRBD2	TRBV29-1	few	TRBJ2-1	CSVGRGTRNEQFF	TGCAGCGTCGGGCGCGGGACTAGAAATGAGCAGTTCTTC
TRBD1	TRBV28	few	TRBJ1-2	CASSQGQGALGYTF	TGTGCCAGCAGCCAGGGACAGGGGGCTTTAGGCTACACCTTC
NA	TRBV27	NA	TRBJ1-1	CASSPALGPGTTEAFF	TGTGCCAGCAGTCCCGCTTTGGGGCCTGGGACCACTGAAGCTTTCTTT
NA	TRBV6-5	few	TRBJ1-2	CASRPDIVDGYTF	TGTGCCAGCAGGCCGGACATCGTCGATGGCTACACCTTC
NA	TRBV7-2	few	TRBJ1-2	CASSLVGYGYGYTF	TGTGCCAGCAGCTTAGTAGGGTATGGGTATGGCTACACCTTC
NA	TRBV7-9	NA	TRBJ2-1	CASSPRRLIAVGFF	TGTGCCAGCAGCCCCCGGAGACTAATCGCAGTTGGGTTCTTC
NA	TRBV7-9	NA	TRBJ1-2	CASTSMADVLGYTF	TGTGCCAGCACCTCTATGGCGGACGTACTGGGCTACACCTTC
TRBD2	TRBV5-1	few	TRBJ2-3	CASSFGTSMFTDTQYF	TGCGCCAGCAGCTTCGGGACTAGCATGTTCACAGATACGCAGTATTTT
NA	TRBV9	few	TRBJ1-1	CASSVDGGDTEAFF	TGTGCCAGCAGCGTAGATGGGGGGGACACTGAAGCTTTCTTT
NA	TRBV7-6	few	TRBJ2-1	CASSLLAHYNEQFF	TGTGCCAGCAGCTTACTAGCACATTACAATGAGCAGTTCTTC
NA	TRBV5-1	NA	TRBJ2-5	CASSLAGAGSGETQYF	TGCGCCAGCAGCTTGGCCGGGGCGGGATCTGGGGAGACCCAGTACTTC
TRBD1	TRBV27	NA	TRBJ2-7	CASSPGGVYEQYF	TGTGCCAGCAGTCCAGGGGGAGTCTACGAGCAGTACTTC
NA	TRBV18	few	TRBJ2-7	CASSPPYLYEQYF	TGTGCCAGCTCACCACCGTACCTCTACGAGCAGTACTTC
NA	TRBV18	many	TRBJ2-5	CASSPGSRETQYF	TGTGCCAGCTCACCGGGAAGCCGGGAGACCCAGTACTTC
NA	TRBV7-8	NA	TRBJ2-1	CASSVRPRGNEQFF	TGTGCCAGCAGCGTACGACCACGGGGGAATGAGCAGTTCTTC
TRBD1	TRBV11-1	few	TRBJ1-3	CASSSTGGRNTIYF	TGTGCCAGCAGCTCTACAGGGGGACGAAACACCATATATTTT
TRBD2	TRBV5-1	NA	TRBJ2-3	CASSLLGLAGGSTDTQYF	TGCGCCAGCAGCCTACTGGGACTAGCGGGGGGAAGCACAGATACGCAGTATTTT
NA	TRBV7-9	few	TRBJ2-4	CASSLLHIQYF	TGTGCCAGCAGCTTATTGCACATTCAGTACTTC
TRBD1	TRBV20-1	NA	TRBJ2-7	CSARLQGESYEQYF	TGCAGTGCTAGACTCCAGGGGGAATCCTACGAGCAGTACTTC
TRBD1	TRBV7-2	NA	TRBJ2-5	CASSLSSTGGGETQYF	TGTGCCAGCAGCTTGTCATCGACAGGGGGCGGAGAGACCCAGTACTTC
NA	TRBV29-1	many	TRBJ2-5	CSVEGYRPGETQYF	TGCAGCGTTGAAGGGTACAGGCCGGGTGAGACCCAGTACTTC
NA	TRBV24-1	few	TRBJ1-5	CATSDYSGNQPQHF	TGTGCCACCAGTGATTACAGCGGGAATCAGCCCCAGCATTTT
NA	TRBV6-2/TRBV6-3	NA	TRBJ2-4	CASIYIPGRAKNIQYF	TGTGCCAGCATCTATATACCGGGCCGGGCGAAAAACATTCAGTACTTC
NA	TRBV5-1	few	TRBJ1-5	CASPKPPSNQPQHF	TGCGCCAGCCCGAAACCCCCAAGCAATCAGCCCCAGCATTTT
NA	TRBV4-2	few	TRBJ2-2	CASSQSSDRYTGELFF	TGTGCCAGCAGCCAATCGAGTGACAGGTACACCGGGGAGCTGTTTTTT
TRBD2	TRBV12-3/TRBV12-4	NA	TRBJ2-5	CASRPGTIQETQYF	TGTGCCAGCAGACCTGGGACTATCCAAGAGACCCAGTACTTC
NA	TRBV15	NA	TRBJ2-5	CATSRDRVEETQYF	TGTGCCACCAGCAGAGATAGGGTCGAAGAGACCCAGTACTTC
NA	TRBV4-1	few	TRBJ1-3	CASSQGASGNTIYF	TGCGCCAGCAGCCAAGGTGCCTCTGGAAACACCATATATTTT
TRBD1	TRBV30	NA	TRBJ1-2	CAWRVGQGPTF	TGTGCCTGGAGAGTCGGACAGGGACCCACCTTC
NA	TRBV5-8	NA	TRBJ2-7	CASSLVQGPHEQYF	TGTGCCAGCAGCTTGGTTCAGGGGCCCCACGAGCAGTACTTC
NA	TRBV7-3	NA	TRBJ2-1	CASSLTGYNEQFF	TGTGCCAGCAGCTTAACCGGATACAATGAGCAGTTCTTC